Presented here are 18 T cell receptor beta chains from one specimen sequenced in a study of a mutant IDH1 vaccine in newly diagnosed glioma. These receptors have no identified antigens. This sample's time point: week 11, during vaccination. It was 300 ug of mutant IDH1 20-mer peptide that made up each vaccine dose, given with topical imiquimod. Generated by immunoSEQ multiplex PCR, the TCRdb table keeps only in-frame clones and is missing some. The sample includes 25,000 to 40,000 clones, approximately 78% of them seen just once. Sequences were derived from PBMCs, sampled from a glioma patient whose treatment included an IDH1 peptide vaccine. These receptor sequences come from a man aged 25-45 years with glioma.

V gene TRBV29-1 combines with J gene TRBJ2-1; 8 positions match TRBD2. The CDR3 runs to 16 residues. The V gene end was trimmed by 0 bases and the J gene end by 8 bases; junction bases not matched to a gene: 12. Germline CDR1 is SQVTM and CDR2 is ANQGSEA. CDR3 in amino acids: CSVEEVAGLGADEQFF. In nucleotides, the CDR3 is TGCAGCGTTGAAGAGGTAGCGGGGCTCGGAGCGGATGAGCAGTTCTTC.

This chain uses TRBV9 with TRBJ2-5; D remains unclear. Per germline, CDR1 SGDLS and CDR2 YYNGEE. The CDR3 has 14 residues. V shed 5 bases and J shed 3 bases, with 14 bases lying between them. The CDR3 loop reads CASSPWSLEETQYF. The CDR3 coding sequence is TGTGCCAGCAGTCCTTGGAGTCTCGAAGAGACCCAGTACTTC.

This sequence joins TRBV30 and TRBJ1-6; D is uncertain. CDR1 is GTSNPN, CDR2 SVGIG, per germline (reference sequence). Trimming cost V 3 bases and J 6 bases, with 12 bases left between them. There are 14 residues in the CDR3. The CDR3 DNA sequence: TGTGCCTGGAGGTTGGCCGGATTTAATTCACCCCTCCACTTT. This codes for CAWRLAGFNSPLHF. The complete variable domain, with remaining parts taken from reference TRBV30 and TRBJ1-6, reads SQTIHQWPATLVQPVGSPLSLECTVEGTSNPNLYWYRQAAGRGLQLLFYSVGIGQISSEVPQNLSASRPQDRQFILSSKKLLLSDSGFYLCAWRLAGFNSPLHFGNGTRLTVT.

V usage is TRBV7-3 and J usage is TRBJ1-1; D is perhaps TRBD1 (5 bases). The germline V gene has CDR1 SGHTA and CDR2 FQGTGA. Trimming removed 3 bases from V and 4 bases from J, with 9 bases in between. The CDR3 sequence is 13 residues long. CDR3 nucleotide sequence: TGTGCCAGCAGCTTGACAGAGGGCACTGAAGCTTTCTTT. Its translation is CASSLTEGTEAFF.

The gene calls are TRBV5-1 and TRBJ2-2; D might be TRBD1 (6 bases). Per germline, CDR1 SGHRS and CDR2 YFSETQ. CDR3 size: 15 residues. The V end lost 2 bases, the J end lost 2 bases, and 10 bases lay between the germline ends. CDR3 sequence (DNA): TGCGCCAGCAGCTTACGACAGGATAACACCGGGGAGCTGTTTTTT. Translating it yields CASSLRQDNTGELFF.

This clone was observed once. This chain connects TRBV18 to TRBJ2-7, with unresolved D. The germline CDR1 and CDR2 sequences are KGHSH and LQKENI. This CDR3 has 13 amino acids. V gave up 2 bases and J gave up 0 bases, with 5 bases separating them. In DNA, the CDR3 is TGTGCCAGCTCACCAAGATCCTCCTACGAGCAGTACTTC. The encoded protein is CASSPRSSYEQYF.

The genes are TRBV25-1 and TRBJ2-3; D gene unclear. Germline-derived CDR1 and CDR2 are MGHDK and SYGVNS. Trimming stripped 4 bases from V and 1 base from J, with 12 bases between. There are 15 residues in the CDR3. The CDR3 DNA reads as TGTGCCAGCAGTGGGGGTTGGGGTCGCACAGATACGCAGTATTTT. Translation gives CASSGGWGRTDTQYF.

J is TRBJ2-5 and V is TRBV15, with 8 nucleotides matching TRBD2. The CDR3 sequence is 16 residues long. The germline V gene encodes CDR1 LNHNV and CDR2 YYDKDF (reference sequence). The J segment lost 2 bases and the V segment lost 0 bases, leaving 5 bases of the junction unmatched. The CDR3 spells CATSRDRVAGQETQYF. CDR3 nucleotides: TGTGCCACCAGCAGAGATCGGGTAGCGGGACAAGAGACCCAGTACTTC.

V gene TRBV5-1 combines with J gene TRBJ2-5; D is unresolved. With 0 bases removed from V and 2 bases from J, the gap between germline ends came to 8 bases. Per the germline V gene, CDR1 is SGHRS and CDR2 is YFSETQ. The CDR3 length is 14 residues. CDR3 in amino acids: CASSLDAIQETQYF. The DNA of the CDR3 is TGCGCCAGCAGCTTGGATGCGATTCAAGAGACCCAGTACTTC. Full variable domain (outside the CDR3, taken from reference TRBV5-1 and TRBJ2-5): KAGVTQTPRYLIKTRGQQVTLSCSPISGHRSVSWYQQTPGQGLQFLFEYFSETQRNKGNFPGRFSGRQFSNSRSEMNVSTLELGDSALYLCASSLDAIQETQYFGPGTRLLVL.

The V and J genes are TRBV5-1 and TRBJ2-6, with D possibly TRBD1 on 6 matching bases. This CDR3 is 15 amino acids long. The germline V gene encodes CDR1 SGHRS and CDR2 YFSETQ. V lost 4 bases, J lost 3 bases, and 11 bases lay in between. CDR3 sequence reads: CASSLTGFGANVLTF. The DNA of the CDR3 is TGCGCCAGCAGCCTTACAGGGTTTGGGGCCAACGTCCTGACTTTC.

V is TRBV30 and J is TRBJ2-7, with TRBD1 as a possible D gene (6 bases). Germline V lookup: CDR1 GTSNPN, CDR2 SVGIG (reference sequence). The CDR3 has 11 amino acids. V was clipped by 5 bases and J by 4 bases, with 9 bases between them. The CDR3 sequence: CAWGGLYEQYF. The DNA of the CDR3 is TGTGCCTGGGGGGGCCTTTACGAGCAGTACTTC.

The chain carries TRBV30 and TRBJ2-1, with D perhaps TRBD1 (6 bases). V lost 3 bases and J lost 3, with 15 bases in between. The V gene's germline CDR1 is GTSNPN and CDR2 SVGIG (reference sequence). CDR3 size: 15 residues. The CDR3, as DNA: TGTGCCTGGAGCCCCCCCCGGGACATCTACAATGAGCAGTTCTTC. It translates to CAWSPPRDIYNEQFF. Filled out from reference TRBV30 and TRBJ2-1, the complete variable domain reads SQTIHQWPATLVQPVGSPLSLECTVEGTSNPNLYWYRQAAGRGLQLLFYSVGIGQISSEVPQNLSASRPQDRQFILSSKKLLLSDSGFYLCAWSPPRDIYNEQFFGPGTRLTVL.

V is TRBV6-1 and J is TRBJ1-1; TRBD1 aligns across 7 bases. CDR1 MNHNS and CDR2 SASEGT come from the germline V gene. The CDR3 spans 13 residues. Trimming removed 11 bases from V and 0 bases from J; junction bases left unmatched: 6. This CDR3 reads CAVRDRMNTEAFF. DNA for the CDR3: TGTGCCGTAAGGGACAGAATGAACACTGAAGCTTTCTTT.

The J gene is TRBJ2-1, the V gene TRBV25-1; D gene uncertain. The V and J ends lost 0 bases and 2 bases respectively, with 11 bases between them. The CDR3 runs to 16 residues. Germline-derived CDR1 and CDR2 are MGHDK and SYGVNS. This chain's CDR3 is CASSEYPGGTYNEQFF. The CDR3 bases are TGTGCCAGCAGTGAATATCCGGGTGGAACCTACAATGAGCAGTTCTTC.

The chain has TRBV29-1 and TRBJ2-2, with D hard to call. The CDR3 is 13 residues long. V lost 0 bases, J lost 6 bases, and 8 bases lay in between. Germline assignment: CDR1 SQVTM and CDR2 ANQGSEA. The CDR3 protein is CSVEDPEAGELFF. In DNA, the CDR3 is TGCAGCGTTGAAGATCCTGAAGCCGGGGAGCTGTTTTTT.

The chain carries TRBV12-5 and TRBJ2-7, with a weak D call TRBD1 (5 bases). This CDR3 region has 13 residues. V was cut by 6 bases and J by 6 bases, with 15 bases left in between. Per the germline V gene, CDR1 is LGHNT and CDR2 is FRNRAP. CDR3 DNA sequence: TGTGCTAGTGGAACCCAGGGAAAGGGCGAGCAGTACTTC. It translates to CASGTQGKGEQYF.

The V and J genes are TRBV11-1 and TRBJ1-1, with D possibly matching TRBD1 (5 bases). CDR1 is SGHAT, CDR2 FQDESV, per germline (reference sequence). The V and J ends lost 0 bases and 4 bases respectively, with 6 bases between them. This CDR3 is built from 13 residues. CDR3 sequence: CASSLARGTEAFF. Written as DNA, the CDR3 is TGTGCCAGCAGCTTAGCTAGGGGCACTGAAGCTTTCTTT.

The CDR3 sequence: CASRPGTVNTEAFF. CDR3 DNA: TGTGCCAGCAGACCCGGGACGGTGAACACTGAAGCTTTCTTT. J is TRBJ1-1 and V is TRBV6-5, with D possibly being TRBD1 (5 bases). The germline gives CDR1 MNHEY, CDR2 SVGAGI. The CDR3 is 14 residues long. V was cut by 6 bases and J by 0 bases, with 11 bases left in between.